The TCR beta chain under discussion was sequenced for a study of OX40 agonist ivuxolimab in advanced cancers. Study at large: Enrolled patients in dose escalation had cancers that were hepatocellular carcinoma, melanoma, renal cell or head and neck cancer.

The CDR3 runs 18 residues. Germline values: CDR1 PRHDT, CDR2 FYEKMQ (reference sequence). Losses at the gene ends were 5 bases for V and 6 bases for J; bases not matched to a gene: 13. Only one count was recorded for this clone. TCRdb's copy holds only in-frame clones and misses some; the assay was immunoSEQ multiplex PCR. The sample carries around 28,000 clones, 70% to 90% recorded once. This sequence was found in an adult with an advanced solid tumor such as melanoma, head and neck, liver or kidney cancer. The J gene is TRBJ2-2, the V gene TRBV13; 12 bases fit TRBD1. This specimen consisted of CD4+ or CD8+ T cells sorted from blood, obtained in a trial of the OX40 agonist ivuxolimab. The CDR3 DNA follows: TGTGCCAGCAGCAACTCCCGGGACAGGGGGCTTAAGGCCGGGGAGCTGTTTTTT. It yields the protein CASSNSRDRGLKAGELFF. The variable domain in full, completed from reference TRBV13 and TRBJ2-2, reads AAGVIQSPRHLIKEKRETATLKCYPIPRHDTVYWYQQGPGQDPQFLISFYEKMQSDKGSIPDRFSAQQFSDYHSELNMSSLELGDSALYFCASSNSRDRGLKAGELFFGEGSRLTVL.